This TCR beta chain was obtained from a study of OX40 agonist ivuxolimab in advanced cancers. Study context: Hepatocellular carcinoma, melanoma, renal cell or head and neck cancer affected the dose-escalation patients.

Whole-study findings and limits: Also showing low normalized T-cell clonal expansion were some of the nonresponders. Both blood CD4+ and CD8+ T cells showed clonal growth by week 6 at 0.1 to 3.0 mg/kg. Researchers did not establish what antigens the expanded peripheral T cells target.

Note on this clone: Antigen specificity is unknown.

TCRdb's table, derived via immunoSEQ multiplex PCR, lists solely in-frame clones and lacks some. This sample has about 79,000 clones, with about four fifths found just once. The V gene's germline CDR1 is SGHTA and CDR2 FQGNSA. Trimming shortened V by 2 bases and J by 0 bases, and 8 bases separated the two germline ends. The CDR3 extends over 15 amino acids. The receptor's source is an adult with an advanced solid tumor such as melanoma, head and neck, liver or kidney cancer. This specimen was CD4+ or CD8+ T cells sorted from blood, taken in a trial of the OX40 agonist ivuxolimab. This rearrangement joins TRBV7-2 to TRBJ1-3; D uncertain. In nucleotides, the CDR3 is TGTGCCAGCAGCTTACCTCTTTACTCTGGAAACACCATATATTTT. This encodes CASSLPLYSGNTIYF.